This T cell receptor (beta chain) was recorded in a study of cytotoxic CD8 clonotypes in ibrutinib-treated CLL. Across the study: Response material was collected after a median around 12 months of treatment, range 6 to 36. Study-wide points: With treatment, public clonotypes, which were uncommon, either contracted or remained stable.

The intended depth for sequencing was 1 in 200,000 to 1 in 1 million T cells. Sequencing used immunoSEQ multiplex PCR; TCRdb keeps in-frame clones, though not all of them. The sample holds approximately 100,000 clones; under 70% are singletons and the top ten take around 37%. This clone was counted a few times. The antigen is not known. V was cut by 6 bases and J by 7 bases, with 12 bases left in between. Germline V gene sequence: CDR1 SGHTA, CDR2 FQGNSA. This CDR3 spans 12 amino acids. V is TRBV7-2 and J is TRBJ1-2; D remains ambiguous. The sequenced sample was PBMCs, obtained after 24 months of ibrutinib treatment. The sequence was collected from a human donor with chronic lymphocytic leukemia. The CDR3 nucleotides read TGTGCCAGCAGTCAGTCCACGGCTGGCTACACCTTC. Its protein product is CASSQSTAGYTF.